Given below is one T cell receptor (beta chain) in context. This sample was taken from a study of blood T cell repertoires in COVID-19. Overall study: The United States, Italy and Spain were the sources of the acute and convalescent COVID-19 samples.

This study enrolled people aged roughly 18 to 100 from about 26 US geographic areas. CDR1 WNHNN and CDR2 SYGVQD come from the germline V gene (reference sequence). V was clipped by 6 bases and J by 0 bases, with 11 bases between them. The CDR3 contains 14 residues. Here immunoSEQ multiplex PCR was the method, and the copy in TCRdb shows in-frame clones only, minus some. The sample contains around 310,000 clones, 89% of which appear only once. This chain uses TRBV10-1 with TRBJ2-5; D possibly corresponds to TRBD1 (6 bases). The clonotype comes from a woman in her forties who had recovered from COVID-19. Source material: PBMCs or T cells enriched from blood (not recorded which). CDR3 residues: CASSAGTHQETQYF. DNA for the CDR3: TGCGCCAGCAGCGCAGGGACACACCAAGAGACCCAGTACTTC.